This TCR beta chain is drawn from a study of blood T cell repertoires in COVID-19 (dated by TCRdb to about 2020). For the wider study: Samples from collaborators originated in the United States, Italy and Spain and spanned both the acute and convalescent phases of COVID-19. The material from the prospective study consisted of cDNA or gDNA derived from T cells, B-cell-depleted T cells, or PBMCs. The dataset comprised deeply sampled blood TCRbeta repertoires from subjects exposed to, actively infected with, or recovered from COVID-19. The repertoires were released in a freely available public database intended as a resource for research on the immune response to SARS-CoV-2. The samples were drawn from the first 160 participants of the ongoing ImmuneRACE study and from 1,200 or so subjects provided by 6 global collaborators. Sample metadata almost always included a de-identified subject ID, COVID-19 status, age in years and sex. Where available, HLA class I and class II types were taken from metadata supplied by the sample provider and were not determined by assay-based typing.

TCRbeta CDR3 regions were amplified from genomic DNA using the immunoSEQ Assay, a bias-controlled multiplex PCR. Regarding the original processing steps: Within the assay, amplification of reference gene primers was used to estimate how many nucleated cells each sample contained. To quantify the absolute abundance of each unique TCRbeta CDR3 rearrangement, sequence reads were collapsed and filtered. For each sample, productive Simpson clonality was calculated as the square root of Simpson's diversity index across productive rearrangements. TCRdb took this table from immuneACCESS and kept in-frame rearrangements with V and J called. Such tables lack part of the clones; where checked against another copy, unresolved V genes explain under half of the gap, and the rest is unexplained. V, J and clone size reflect that table, while D and trimming were determined from the DNA. This sample lists under 85,000 clones; around 83% were detected once. Approximately 6.9% of the sample rests with the top ten.

Inclusive of the bounding cysteine and phenylalanine, the CDR3 is 14 residues long. The DNA shown is the 42-base CDR3, in frame from base 1. The germline V gene encodes CDR1 GTSNPN and CDR2 SVGIG (reference sequence). Between the V and J ends, shortened by 4 bases and 0 bases respectively, the junction contains 12 bases. In Seattle, one collaborating source enrolled patients while the infection was active and tracked those patients longitudinally over the course of disease. The collaborating institutions used their own protocols to collect whole blood in K2EDTA tubes. For TCRbeta analysis, collaborator samples were shipped as frozen whole blood, as isolated PBMCs, or as DNA extracted from either sample type. A remark on this clone: Its antigen is currently not known. No per-base quality is available; no much larger clone lies one base away.

What the study reported, not specific to this receptor: How much clinical and demographic metadata was included differed by source and by participant, and the metadata was provided uncurated.

Material: peripheral blood. This receptor was obtained from a man younger than 40 with COVID-19, enrolled during active disease. The chain is made from TRBV30 and TRBJ1-1; TRBD1 might be the D gene, on 5 matching bases. The DNA sequence is given as TGTGCCTGGAACCTAGGACACGTGAACACTGAAGCTTTCTTT. The translation is CAWNLGHVNTEAFF.